The clone carrying this T cell receptor beta chain counts as medium-sized. No antigen is known for it. Each CDR3 protein gets one entry after TCRdb re-called the 5' RACE reads with MiXCR. The sample includes 700 to 950 distinct CDR3 sequences, about 10% of them seen just once. The sample's time point: sample taken at primary tumor resection. Untreated early-stage non-small cell lung cancer patients, roughly 75 in total, were the donors. No cells were sorted before sequencing. The whole RNA sequenced was extracted from tumor, nontumor lung or frozen PBMC. This entry belongs to a study of spatial heterogeneity in lung cancer. Study summary: Alpha-chain detections were consistently fewer than beta-chain detections among the sequences. Overall study findings and caveats: Mutation tallies in tumors tracked expanded intratumoral alpha and beta TCR counts. The estimated TCR-seq coverage of tumor T cells amounted to about 7.4% when looking at alpha chains and about 12% when looking at beta chains.

The ends were cut back, 5 bases at V and 7 bases at J, with 12 bases in the middle. The germline gives CDR1 SGHTA, CDR2 FQGNSA. The CDR3 covers 13 residues. Here the sequenced sample was lung tumor tissue, taken at surgery. The clonotype originates from a male donor with early-stage non-small cell lung cancer. The rearrangement links TRBV7-2 to TRBJ1-5; a possible D gene is TRBD1 (6 bases). The chain's CDR3 is CASSPGVRQPQHF. The CDR3 nucleotides read TGTGCCAGCAGCCCAGGGGTGCGGCAGCCCCAGCATTTT.